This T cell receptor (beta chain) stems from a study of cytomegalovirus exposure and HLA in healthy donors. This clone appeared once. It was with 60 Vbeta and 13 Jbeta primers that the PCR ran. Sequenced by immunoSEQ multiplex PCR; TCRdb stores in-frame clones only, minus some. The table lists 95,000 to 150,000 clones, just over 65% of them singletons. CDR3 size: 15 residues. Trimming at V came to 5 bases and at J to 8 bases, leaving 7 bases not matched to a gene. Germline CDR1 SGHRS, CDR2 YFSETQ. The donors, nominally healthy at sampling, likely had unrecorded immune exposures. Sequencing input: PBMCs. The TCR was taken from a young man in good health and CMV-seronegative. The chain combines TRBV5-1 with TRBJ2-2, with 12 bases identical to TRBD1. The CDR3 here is CASSPGQGATGELFF. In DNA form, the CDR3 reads TGCGCCAGCAGTCCGGGACAGGGGGCGACGGGGGAGCTGTTTTTT.